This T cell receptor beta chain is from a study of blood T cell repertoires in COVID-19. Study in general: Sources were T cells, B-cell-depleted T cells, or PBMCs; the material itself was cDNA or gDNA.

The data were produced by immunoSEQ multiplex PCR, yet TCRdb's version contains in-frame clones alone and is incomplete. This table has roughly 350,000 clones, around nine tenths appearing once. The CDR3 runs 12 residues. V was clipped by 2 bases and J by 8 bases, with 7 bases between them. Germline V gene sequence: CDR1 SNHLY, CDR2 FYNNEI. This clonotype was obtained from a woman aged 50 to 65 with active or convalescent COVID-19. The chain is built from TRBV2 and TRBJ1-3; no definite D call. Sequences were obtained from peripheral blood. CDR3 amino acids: CASSESPDTIYF. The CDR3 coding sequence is TGTGCCAGCAGTGAATCGCCGGACACCATATATTTT.